A single sample gave rise to the 7 T cell receptor beta chains below, sequenced in a study of shared clonotypes between healthy human individuals. The repertoire was sequenced with immunoSEQ multiplex PCR; TCRdb's copy has only in-frame clones and lacks some. The table records about 1.5 million clones, 95% to 99% of them present only once. The sample was naive CD4+ T cells sorted from blood. This sample's subset: CD45RA+ positively selected. The source is a man under 40 in good health.

This chain uses TRBV11-3 with TRBJ1-5; 10 bases match TRBD1. Germline V CDR1 and CDR2: SGHNT, YENEEA. V trimming: 3 bases; J trimming: 6 bases; junction bases outside the gene matches: 11. The CDR3 runs 17 residues. The CDR3 DNA sequence: TGTGCCAGCAGCTTGGGTTACGGGACAGGGGTCGTTCAGCCCCAGCATTTT. Residues: CASSLGYGTGVVQPQHF.

This clone is a singleton in its sample. V is TRBV2 and J is TRBJ2-1, with D maybe TRBD1 (5 bases). Germline V gene lookup returns CDR1 SNHLY and CDR2 FYNNEI. The V and J ends lost 1 base and 10 bases respectively, with 20 bases between them. There are 16 residues in the CDR3. The CDR3 sequence: CASSEESTGKWGEQFF. CDR3 in DNA: TGTGCCAGCAGTGAAGAGAGTACAGGCAAGTGGGGAGAGCAGTTCTTC.

The chain recombines TRBV18 with TRBJ1-1, with D unresolved. V shed 3 bases and J shed 7 bases, with 18 bases lying between them. The CDR3 has 15 residues. Germline V lookup: CDR1 KGHSH, CDR2 LQKENI. CDR3 coding DNA: TGTGCCAGCTCACCTCTATTTCTGCAGGCTAGTGAAGCTTTCTTT. This translates into CASSPLFLQASEAFF. Full variable domain (outside the CDR3, taken from reference TRBV18 and TRBJ1-1): NAGVMQNPRHLVRRRGQEARLRCSPMKGHSHVYWYRQLPEEGLKFMVYLQKENIIDESGMPKERFSAEFPKEGPSILRIQQVVRGDSAAYFCASSPLFLQASEAFFGQGTRLTVV.

The gene calls are TRBV5-1 and TRBJ2-7, with D possibly called TRBD1 or TRBD2 (7 bases each). The V gene lost 2 bases and the J gene lost 7 bases, with 34 bases spanning the gap. This CDR3 has 20 residues. Germline CDR1 SGHRS, CDR2 YFSETQ. The CDR3 coding sequence is TGCGCCAGCAGCTTCGGATTGGGACAGCGAACCGGGACTATGCCTACGGAGCAGTACTTC. Its protein is CASSFGLGQRTGTMPTEQYF. The complete variable domain, with remaining parts taken from reference TRBV5-1 and TRBJ2-7, reads KAGVTQTPRYLIKTRGQQVTLSCSPISGHRSVSWYQQTPGQGLQFLFEYFSETQRNKGNFPGRFSGRQFSNSRSEMNVSTLELGDSALYLCASSFGLGQRTGTMPTEQYFGPGTRLTVT.

The gene calls are TRBV5-1 and TRBJ2-7, with 8 bases that match TRBD2. The V gene end was trimmed by 4 bases and the J gene end by 0 bases; junction bases not matched to a gene: 3. Per the germline V gene, CDR1 is SGHRS and CDR2 is YFSETQ. The CDR3 runs 14 residues. The DNA for the CDR3 is TGCGCCAGCAGCCCCGGGGGGGACTCCTACGAGCAGTACTTC. Amino acids: CASSPGGDSYEQYF.

V and J are TRBV27 and TRBJ2-1; 7 bases map to TRBD2. The CDR3 runs to 15 residues. Per germline, CDR1 MNHEY and CDR2 SMNVEV (reference sequence). V lost 3 bases to trimming and J lost 6 bases; unmatched junction nucleotides: 8. The CDR3, as DNA: TGTGCCAGCAGTTTGGAGCCAGCGGGATTCAATGAGCAGTTCTTC. Translating it yields CASSLEPAGFNEQFF.

This chain joins TRBV9 and TRBJ2-5; 7 bases line up with TRBD2. The CDR3 length is 17 residues. Germline V lookup: CDR1 SGDLS, CDR2 YYNGEE. V lost 0 bases to trimming and J lost 5 bases; unmatched junction nucleotides: 13. The CDR3 DNA reads TGTGCCAGCAGCGTAGATACGAGCGGGACCTTGCGGGAGACCCAGTACTTC. This codes for CASSVDTSGTLRETQYF.